These 2 T cell receptor beta chains were all obtained from the same sample, sequenced in a study of identical twins' blood T cells. TCRdb redid the calling of the 5' RACE reads with MiXCR, one entry per CDR3 protein. This table has 350,000 to 400,000 distinct CDR3 sequences, roughly 31% appearing once. Sequenced sample: PBMCs. The receptors were sampled from a woman aged 18 to 55 in good health.

This clonotype has only a few counts. The J gene is TRBJ1-2, the V gene TRBV12-3 or TRBV12-4; 7 bases fit TRBD1. The CDR3 loop spans 15 amino acids. V dropped 5 bases and J dropped 3; count of bases not matched to a gene: 9. In nucleotides, the CDR3 is TGTGCCAGCAGTGTGACAGGGAGGAATGACTATGGCTACACCTTC. It yields the protein CASSVTGRNDYGYTF.

In its sample, this clonotype was seen a few times. The chain has TRBV11-2 and TRBJ2-2; 8 positions match TRBD2. The CDR3 is 16 residues long. The germline V gene has CDR1 SGHAT and CDR2 FQNNGV. After removal of 3 bases from V and 4 bases from J, the junction contained 7 bases not matched to a gene. The CDR3 DNA sequence: TGTGCCAGCAGCTTCGGGGGGACTAGTATCACCGGGGAGCTGTTTTTT. Amino acids: CASSFGGTSITGELFF. Based on the CDR3 plus reference TRBV11-2 and TRBJ2-2, the full variable domain is EAGVAQSPRYKIIEKRQSVAFWCNPISGHATLYWYQQILGQGPKLLIQFQNNGVVDDSQLPKDRFSAERLKGVDSTLKIQPAKLEDSAVYLCASSFGGTSITGELFFGEGSRLTVL.